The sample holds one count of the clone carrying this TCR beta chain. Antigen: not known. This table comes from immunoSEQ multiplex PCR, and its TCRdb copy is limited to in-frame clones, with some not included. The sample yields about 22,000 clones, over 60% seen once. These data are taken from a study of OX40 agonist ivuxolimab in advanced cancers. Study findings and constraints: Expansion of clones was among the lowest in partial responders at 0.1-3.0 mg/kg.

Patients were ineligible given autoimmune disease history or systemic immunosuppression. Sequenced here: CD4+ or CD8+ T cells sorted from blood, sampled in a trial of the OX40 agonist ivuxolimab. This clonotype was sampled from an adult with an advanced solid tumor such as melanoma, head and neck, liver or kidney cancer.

In DNA, the CDR3 is TGTGCCATCAACCTCGGACAGGGATGGGGCAAAAACATTCAGTACTTC. The encoded protein is CAINLGQGWGKNIQYF. The chain combines TRBV10-3 with TRBJ2-4, with 8 bases that match TRBD1. CDR3 length: 16 amino acids. V lost 7 bases to trimming and J lost 3 bases; unmatched junction nucleotides: 11. Germline loops: CDR1 ENHRY, CDR2 SYGVKD.